The T cell receptor (beta chain) described here comes from a study of long-term antiretroviral therapy in people with HIV. Sequencing used immunoSEQ v3.0 at survey level. This table comes from immunoSEQ multiplex PCR, and its TCRdb copy is limited to in-frame clones, with some not included. The sample has roughly 30,000 clones; more than 70% are singletons. With regard to this clone: Antigen unknown.

Trimming took 4 bases from V and 3 from J; bases not matched to a gene: 9. CDR1 SGDLS and CDR2 YYNGEE come from the germline V gene. This CDR3 region has 15 residues. Overall study results and limits: Diversity increased after ART yet remained lower than in transplant donor controls.

V is TRBV9 and J is TRBJ2-7, with 8 bases lining up with TRBD1. The sample consisted of unsorted PBMCs, taken 4.8 to 5 years after starting antiretroviral therapy. The TCR sequence derives from a man aged 35 to 55 with HIV. CDR3 sequence reads: CASSPSQGAFYEQYF. The CDR3 DNA sequence: TGTGCCAGCAGCCCCAGTCAGGGGGCCTTCTACGAGCAGTACTTC.